This T cell receptor beta chain was profiled in a study of T cell responses to AZD1222 COVID-19 vaccine. Study-level findings and limits: Per reports, nearly half of all spike-specific TCRs target regions that are unmutated in variants. Vaccine-related CD4 TCRs covered spike, predominating at 160-218 and 743-854.

As regards this clone: Its antigen is currently unknown.

Germline V CDR1 and CDR2: SGHNT, YYREEE (reference sequence). Trimming cost V 0 bases and J 4 bases, with 10 bases left between them. This CDR3 is 14 amino acids long. TCRdb keeps only in-frame clones here, not all; method: immunoSEQ multiplex PCR. The profile covers nearly 110,000 clones, with roughly nine tenths appearing a single time and 3.5% to 4.5% taken by the ten largest. Material: peripheral blood, obtained on day 0 of AZD1222 vaccination. The origin of this receptor is an adult in good health. This chain joins TRBV5-4 and TRBJ1-1, with a weak D call TRBD1 (5 bases). CDR3 in DNA: TGTGCCAGCAGCTTGGCCTTTCAGGGCACTGAAGCTTTCTTT. The encoded protein is CASSLAFQGTEAFF.